The 2 T cell receptor beta chains reported below all come from one sample, sequenced in a study of OX40 agonist ivuxolimab in advanced cancers. Sequencing used immunoSEQ multiplex PCR; TCRdb keeps in-frame clones, though not all of them. The sample yields 20,000 to 30,000 clones, roughly three quarters seen once. The material was CD4+ or CD8+ T cells sorted from blood, obtained in a trial of the OX40 agonist ivuxolimab. Receptor source: an adult with an advanced solid tumor such as melanoma, head and neck, liver or kidney cancer.

V and J are TRBV7-9 and TRBJ2-7; possibly TRBD1 for D (6 bases). Germline lookup yields CDR1 SEHNR and CDR2 FQNEAQ (reference sequence). CDR3 length equals 14 residues. V lost 1 base and J 4 bases, leaving 11 bases between the germline ends. Here the CDR3 reads CASSLEGHSYEQYF. DNA for the CDR3: TGTGCCAGCAGCTTAGAGGGACACTCTTACGAGCAGTACTTC.

The rearrangement joins TRBV28 to TRBJ2-4, with D perhaps assigned TRBD1 or TRBD2 (6 bases each). CDR1 is MDHEN and CDR2 is SYDVKM in the germline V gene. The CDR3 runs to 14 residues. Between the trimmed V and J ends, which lost 5 bases and 5 bases, there was a span of 13 bases. CDR3 DNA: TGTGCCAGCAGTGAACACGGGGGCCAAAACATTCAGTACTTC. It codes for CASSEHGGQNIQYF.